This TCR beta chain was recovered during a study of blood T cells in healthy people across ages. Study observations and caveats: PBMCs went unsorted, and a conclusive naive versus antigen-experienced comparison was therefore prevented.

The CDR3 sequence is 17 residues long. In germline, CDR1 is SGHVS, CDR2 FQNEAQ. V lost 2 bases to trimming and J lost 3 bases, with 20 bases between them. A J-beta primer mix and a sample-barcoded 5' primer were used in a second PCR of about 6 to 12 cycles. Every single cDNA molecule received a tag from a template-switch adaptor with 12 random nucleotides. TCRdb itself ran the 5' RACE reads through MiXCR, one entry per CDR3 protein. Among roughly 1 million distinct CDR3 sequences listed, around 25% were seen once. This clonotype was counted a few times. Its specificity is unknown. No fewer than 6 million PBMCs went into each sample. The data were also submitted as part of a second study, on T cells of mothers and their children.

The chain uses TRBV7-8 and TRBJ2-7; a possible D gene is TRBD2 (5 bases). Sequenced: blood. This clonotype was sampled from a girl aged 2 to 9 in good health. CDR3 bases: TGTGCCAGCAGCTTACATGTCTTCAGGCTAGCTATCTACGAGCAGTACTTC. Translation gives CASSLHVFRLAIYEQYF.